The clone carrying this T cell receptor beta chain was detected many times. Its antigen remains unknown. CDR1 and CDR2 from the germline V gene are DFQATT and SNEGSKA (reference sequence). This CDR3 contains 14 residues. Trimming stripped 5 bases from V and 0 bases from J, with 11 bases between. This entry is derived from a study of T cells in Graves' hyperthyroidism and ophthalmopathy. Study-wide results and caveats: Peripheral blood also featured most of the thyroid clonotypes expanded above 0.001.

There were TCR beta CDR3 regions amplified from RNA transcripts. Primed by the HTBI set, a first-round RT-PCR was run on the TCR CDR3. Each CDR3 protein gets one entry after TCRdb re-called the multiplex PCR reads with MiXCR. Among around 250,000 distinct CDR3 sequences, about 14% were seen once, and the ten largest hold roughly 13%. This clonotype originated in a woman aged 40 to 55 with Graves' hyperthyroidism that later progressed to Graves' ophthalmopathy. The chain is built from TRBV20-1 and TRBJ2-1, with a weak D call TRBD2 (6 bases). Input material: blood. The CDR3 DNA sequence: TGCAGTGCTCCTATGGACTACTCCTACAATGAGCAGTTCTTC. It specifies CSAPMDYSYNEQFF.